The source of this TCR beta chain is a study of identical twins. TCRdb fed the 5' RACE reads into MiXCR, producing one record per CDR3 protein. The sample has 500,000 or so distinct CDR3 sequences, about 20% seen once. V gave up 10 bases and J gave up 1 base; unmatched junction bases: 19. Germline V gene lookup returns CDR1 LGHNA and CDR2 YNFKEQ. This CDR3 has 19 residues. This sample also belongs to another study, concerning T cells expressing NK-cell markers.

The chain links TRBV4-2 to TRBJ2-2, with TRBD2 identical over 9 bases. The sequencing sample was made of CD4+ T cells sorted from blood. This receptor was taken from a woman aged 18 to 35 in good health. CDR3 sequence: CAMGSKLPSGVLNTGELFF. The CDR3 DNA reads TGTGCCATGGGCTCCAAGCTGCCTAGCGGGGTGCTGAACACCGGGGAGCTGTTTTTT.